Listed here are 6 T cell receptor beta chains from one sample, sequenced in a study of cytomegalovirus exposure and HLA in healthy donors. Clones were read by immunoSEQ multiplex PCR, and TCRdb kept only the in-frame ones, dropping some. The sample lists roughly 98,000 clones, roughly 87% occurring once. Sequencing input: PBMCs. These receptors were taken from a young man in good health and CMV-seropositive.

Points on this clone: The sample contains more than one DNA sequence encoding this CDR3. The V gene is TRBV2, the J gene TRBJ1-2; D is ambiguous. CDR1 is SNHLY, CDR2 FYNNEI, per germline. CDR3 size: 13 residues. Deletions cut 6 bases from V and 4 bases from J, with 12 bases between. The CDR3 nucleotides read TGTGCCAGCAGAGAACGCGGGGTCTATGGCTACACCTTC. It codes for CASRERGVYGYTF.

This chain uses TRBV9 with TRBJ2-3; 8 bases are shared with TRBD2. The J segment lost 2 bases and the V segment lost 0 bases, leaving 8 bases of the junction unmatched. The CDR3 extends over 17 amino acids. Per the germline V gene, CDR1 is SGDLS and CDR2 is YYNGEE. CDR3 residues: CASSVGLRGAVTDTQYF. The CDR3 DNA follows: TGTGCCAGCAGCGTAGGTCTGCGGGGGGCCGTCACAGATACGCAGTATTTT.

V usage is TRBV6-5 and J usage is TRBJ2-3; TRBD1 matches 7 bases. Unmatched junction bases numbered 19, after V lost 8 bases and J lost 11 bases. Germline CDR1 is MNHEY and CDR2 is SVGAGI. This CDR3 contains 15 residues. The CDR3 region is CASSATGTTPSGQYF. The CDR3 nucleotides read TGTGCCAGCTCTGCGACAGGGACCACTCCTTCGGGGCAGTATTTT.

The chain links TRBV19 to TRBJ1-2, with 8 positions matching TRBD1. V lost 3 bases and J lost 1; bases outside the gene matches: 10. Looked up from germline, CDR1 is LNHDA and CDR2 is SQIVND (reference sequence). This CDR3 is 17 amino acids long. CDR3 bases: TGTGCCAGTAGTATGGTTCAGACAGGGGACCGTAACTATGGCTACACCTTC. Translated, it gives CASSMVQTGDRNYGYTF. The variable domain in full, completed from reference TRBV19 and TRBJ1-2, reads DGGITQSPKYLFRKEGQNVTLSCEQNLNHDAMYWYRQDPGQGLRLIYYSQIVNDFQKGDIAEGYSVSREKKESFPLTVTSAQKNPTAFYLCASSMVQTGDRNYGYTFGSGTRLTVV.

V and J are TRBV7-2 and TRBJ2-1, with 9 bases identical to TRBD2. The CDR3 length is 16 residues. The V gene end was trimmed by 5 bases and the J gene end by 0 bases; junction bases not matched to a gene: 5. Germline CDR1 and CDR2: SGHTA and FQGNSA. DNA of the CDR3: TGTGCCAGCAGCCGGACTAGCGTCAGCTCCTACAATGAGCAGTTCTTC. Translated, it gives CASSRTSVSSYNEQFF.

This clone was seen a handful of times. The chain links TRBV7-2 to TRBJ1-3; maybe TRBD1 (6 bases). Germline CDR1 reads SGHTA; CDR2 reads FQGNSA. The V end lost 5 bases, the J end lost 0 bases, and 11 bases lay between the germline ends. The CDR3 spans 15 residues. The CDR3 region has the DNA TGTGCCAGCAGCGCGTTCAGGGGCTCTGGAAACACCATATATTTT. It encodes CASSAFRGSGNTIYF. Combining the CDR3 with reference TRBV7-2 and TRBJ1-3 gives the whole variable domain GAGVSQSPSNKVTEKGKDVELRCDPISGHTALYWYRQSLGQGLEFLIYFQGNSAPDKSGLPSDRFSAERTGGSVSTLTIQRTQQEDSAVYLCASSAFRGSGNTIYFGEGSWLTVV.